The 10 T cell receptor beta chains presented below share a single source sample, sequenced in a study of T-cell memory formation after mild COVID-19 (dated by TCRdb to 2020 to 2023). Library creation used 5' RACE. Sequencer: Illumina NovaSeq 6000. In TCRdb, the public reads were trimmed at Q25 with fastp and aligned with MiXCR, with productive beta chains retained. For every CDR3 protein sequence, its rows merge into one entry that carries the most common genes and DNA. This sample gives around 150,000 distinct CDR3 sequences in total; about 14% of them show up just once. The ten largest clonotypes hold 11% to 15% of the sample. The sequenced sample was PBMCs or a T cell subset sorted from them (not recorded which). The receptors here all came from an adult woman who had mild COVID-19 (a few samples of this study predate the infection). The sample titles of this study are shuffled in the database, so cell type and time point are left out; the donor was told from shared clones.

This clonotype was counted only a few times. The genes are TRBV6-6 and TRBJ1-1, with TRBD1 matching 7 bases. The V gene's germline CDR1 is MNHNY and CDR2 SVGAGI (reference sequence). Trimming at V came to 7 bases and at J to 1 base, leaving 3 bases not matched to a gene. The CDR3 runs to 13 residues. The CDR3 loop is CASNRQGNTEAFF. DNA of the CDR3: TGTGCCAGCAATCGACAGGGGAACACTGAAGCTTTCTTT.

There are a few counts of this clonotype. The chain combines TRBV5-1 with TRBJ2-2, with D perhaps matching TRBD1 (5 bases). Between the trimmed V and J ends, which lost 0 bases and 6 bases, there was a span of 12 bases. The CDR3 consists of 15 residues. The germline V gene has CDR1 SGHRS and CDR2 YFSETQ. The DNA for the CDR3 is TGCGCCAGCAGCTTGGTGGCAGGGAAGCCCGGGGAGCTGTTTTTT. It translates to CASSLVAGKPGELFF.

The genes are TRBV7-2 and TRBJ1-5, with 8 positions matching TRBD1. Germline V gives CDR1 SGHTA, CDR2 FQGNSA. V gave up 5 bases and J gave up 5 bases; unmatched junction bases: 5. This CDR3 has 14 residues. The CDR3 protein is CASSKLTGDQPQHF. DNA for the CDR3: TGTGCCAGCAGCAAACTGACAGGGGATCAGCCCCAGCATTTT.

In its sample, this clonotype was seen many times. The CDR3 is CAIKGQGGGADTQYF. CDR3 in DNA: TGTGCCATCAAAGGGCAGGGTGGAGGCGCAGATACGCAGTATTTT. The chain carries TRBV10-3 and TRBJ2-3; D possibly matches TRBD1 or TRBD2 (5 bases each). The CDR3 loop spans 15 amino acids. The V end was cut by 7 bases, the J end by 4 bases, with 18 bases between. Germline lookup yields CDR1 ENHRY and CDR2 SYGVKD.

The DNA of the CDR3 is TGCGCCAGCAGCCTGCAAACAAGGAGAAATGAGCAGTTCTTC. It encodes CASSLQTRRNEQFF. The rearrangement links TRBV4-3 to TRBJ2-1; D call uncertain. V shed 4 bases and J shed 7 bases, with 14 bases lying between them. This CDR3 has 14 residues. Germline CDR1 is LGHNA and CDR2 is YSLEER.

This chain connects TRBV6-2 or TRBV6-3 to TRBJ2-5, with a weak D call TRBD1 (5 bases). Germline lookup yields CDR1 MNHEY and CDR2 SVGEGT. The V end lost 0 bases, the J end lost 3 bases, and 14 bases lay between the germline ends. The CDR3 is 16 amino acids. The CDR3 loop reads CASSYSRGRPEETQYF. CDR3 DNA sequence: TGTGCCAGCAGTTACTCAAGGGGCCGACCCGAAGAGACCCAGTACTTC.

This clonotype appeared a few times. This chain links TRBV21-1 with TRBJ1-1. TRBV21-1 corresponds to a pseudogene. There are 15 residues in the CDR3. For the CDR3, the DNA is TGTGCCAGCATTCCCCACGACAAGGTTACGTTTAGGGCTTTCTTT. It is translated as CASIPHDKVTFRAFF.

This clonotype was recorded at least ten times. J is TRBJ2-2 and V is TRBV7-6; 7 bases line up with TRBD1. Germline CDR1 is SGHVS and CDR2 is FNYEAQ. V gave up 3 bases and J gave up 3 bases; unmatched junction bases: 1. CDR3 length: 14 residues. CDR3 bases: TGTGCCAGCAGCTTGACAGGGTACACCGGGGAGCTGTTTTTT. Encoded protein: CASSLTGYTGELFF.

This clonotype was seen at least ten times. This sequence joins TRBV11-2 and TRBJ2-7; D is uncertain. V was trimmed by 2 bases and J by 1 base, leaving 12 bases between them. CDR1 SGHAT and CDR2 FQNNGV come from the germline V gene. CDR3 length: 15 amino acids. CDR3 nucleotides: TGTGCCAGCAGCTTACTCGGTACGGAATCCTACGAGCAGTACTTC. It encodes CASSLLGTESYEQYF. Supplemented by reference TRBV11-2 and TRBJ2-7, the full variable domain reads EAGVAQSPRYKIIEKRQSVAFWCNPISGHATLYWYQQILGQGPKLLIQFQNNGVVDDSQLPKDRFSAERLKGVDSTLKIQPAKLEDSAVYLCASSLLGTESYEQYFGPGTRLTVT.

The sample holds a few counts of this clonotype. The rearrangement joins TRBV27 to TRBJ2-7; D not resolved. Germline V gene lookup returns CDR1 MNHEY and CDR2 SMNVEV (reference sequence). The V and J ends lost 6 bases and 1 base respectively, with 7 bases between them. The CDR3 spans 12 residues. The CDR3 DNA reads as TGTGCCAGCAGAGGGATTTCCTACGAGCAGTACTTC. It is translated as CASRGISYEQYF.